This T cell receptor beta chain was documented in a study of CD8+CD57+ T cells in acquired aplastic anemia. Looking at the study overall: Sorted CD4+ and CD8+ cell DNA averaged around 3.3 ug. Healthy donor CD4+ samples were sequenced to a depth that averaged about 10.8 million reads. Study-level results: Patients were compared with controls for CD8+ Simpson's diversity, and no significant difference emerged. Sharing between patients and controls was observed for around 30 CD8+ CDR3 sequences.

CDR3 and TCR beta VDJ profiling relied on genomic DNA as the template. TCRdb reprocessed the reads with MiXCR, giving one entry per CDR3 protein. The data show about 68,000 distinct CDR3 sequences, around 50% seen once. The germline gives CDR1 MNHEY, CDR2 SVGAGI. The CDR3 sequence is 12 residues long. V shed 9 bases and J shed 1 base, with 9 bases lying between them. This clonotype was counted at least ten times. Its antigen is not identified. V usage is TRBV6-5 and J usage is TRBJ1-1; D possibly corresponds to TRBD1 (6 bases). Sequencing input: sorted CD4+, CD8+, or CD8+CD57+ T cells (not recorded which) from PBMCs. This TCR came from a human donor in good health, serving as a control. Here the CDR3 DNA reads TGTGCCAGTAGAGGGGGGAACACTGAAGCTTTCTTT. Protein product: CASRGGNTEAFF.